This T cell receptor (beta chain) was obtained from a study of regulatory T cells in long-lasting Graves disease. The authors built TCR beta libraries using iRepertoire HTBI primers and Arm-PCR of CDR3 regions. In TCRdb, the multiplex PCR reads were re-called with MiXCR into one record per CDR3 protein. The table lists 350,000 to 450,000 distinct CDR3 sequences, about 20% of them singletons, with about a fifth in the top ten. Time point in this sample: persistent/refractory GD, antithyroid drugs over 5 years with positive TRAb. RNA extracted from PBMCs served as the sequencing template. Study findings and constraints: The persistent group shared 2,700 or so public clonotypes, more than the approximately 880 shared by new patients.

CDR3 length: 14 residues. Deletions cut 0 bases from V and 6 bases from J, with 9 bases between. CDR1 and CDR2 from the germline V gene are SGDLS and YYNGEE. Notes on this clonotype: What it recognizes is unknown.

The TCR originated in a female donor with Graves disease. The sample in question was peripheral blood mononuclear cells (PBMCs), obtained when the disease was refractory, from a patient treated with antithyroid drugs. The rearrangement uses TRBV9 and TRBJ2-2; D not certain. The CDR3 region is CASSVAGFAGELFF. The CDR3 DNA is TGTGCCAGCAGCGTAGCAGGTTTCGCCGGGGAGCTGTTTTTT.